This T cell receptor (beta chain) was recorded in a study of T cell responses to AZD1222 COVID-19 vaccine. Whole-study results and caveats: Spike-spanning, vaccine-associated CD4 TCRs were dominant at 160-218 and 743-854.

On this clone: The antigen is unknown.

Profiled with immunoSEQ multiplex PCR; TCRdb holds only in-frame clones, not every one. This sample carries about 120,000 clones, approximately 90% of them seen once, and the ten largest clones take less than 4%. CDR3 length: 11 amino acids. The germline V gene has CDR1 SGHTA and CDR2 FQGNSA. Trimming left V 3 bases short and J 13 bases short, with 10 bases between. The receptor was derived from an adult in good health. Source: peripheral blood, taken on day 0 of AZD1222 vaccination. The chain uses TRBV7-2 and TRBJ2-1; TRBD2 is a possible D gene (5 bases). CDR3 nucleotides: TGTGCCAGCAGCTTCCGGGAACTCCAGTTCTTC. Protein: CASSFRELQFF.